A single sample gave rise to the 8 T cell receptor beta chains below, sequenced in a study of lymphopenia after photon versus proton radiotherapy. Method: immunoSEQ multiplex PCR; TCRdb's copy keeps in-frame clones and lacks some. Found here are 60,000 to 75,000 clones, more than 75% of them singletons; the top ten hold around 2.1%. Sequences were derived from peripheral blood, sampled from a patient treated with photon-based radiotherapy. Every receptor here comes from a man aged 35-49 years with gastric cancer.

This clone occurred a few times. The rearrangement links TRBV19 to TRBJ1-5, with D unresolved. Germline assignment: CDR1 LNHDA and CDR2 SQIVND (reference sequence). The CDR3 loop spans 15 amino acids. The V and J ends lost 3 bases and 0 bases respectively, with 9 bases between them. CDR3: CASSIVGYSNQPQHF. As DNA, the CDR3 is TGTGCCAGTAGTATTGTTGGGTATAGCAATCAGCCCCAGCATTTT.

The chain recombines TRBV11-3 with TRBJ2-7; D may be TRBD1 or TRBD2 (5 bases each). The CDR3 totals 14 residues. Between the trimmed V and J ends, which lost 5 bases and 0 bases, there was a span of 11 bases. Germline V lookup: CDR1 SGHNT, CDR2 YENEEA. CDR3 residues: CASSQTAASYEQYF. CDR3 sequence (DNA): TGTGCCAGCAGCCAGACAGCGGCCTCCTACGAGCAGTACTTC.

This chain connects TRBV7-2 to TRBJ2-1, with TRBD1 matching 8 bases. Trimming at V came to 4 bases and at J to 5 bases, leaving 7 bases not matched to a gene. Germline CDR1 reads SGHTA; CDR2 reads FQGNSA. The length of the CDR3 is 15 residues. The CDR3 nucleotides are TGTGCCAGCAGCTCCCAGGGGACAGGTCACAATGAGCAGTTCTTC. Translation gives CASSSQGTGHNEQFF.

The genes are TRBV11-3 and TRBJ2-7, with a tentative D call TRBD1 (6 bases). The CDR3 has 14 residues. V lost 6 bases to trimming and J lost 3 bases, with 15 bases between them. Germline lookup yields CDR1 SGHNT and CDR2 YENEEA. CDR3: CASRSTGKRYEQYF. In DNA form, the CDR3 reads TGTGCCAGCAGATCCACAGGGAAACGCTACGAGCAGTACTTC.

V is TRBV5-6 and J is TRBJ2-5; a weak D match, TRBD1 (5 bases). The V end was cut by 1 base, the J end by 0 bases, with 10 bases between. This CDR3 spans 15 amino acids. Germline CDR1 is SGHDT and CDR2 is YYEEEE. This chain's CDR3 is CASSLLGVNQETQYF. DNA for the CDR3: TGTGCCAGCAGCTTGTTAGGGGTAAACCAAGAGACCCAGTACTTC. The whole variable domain, remainder taken from reference TRBV5-6 and TRBJ2-5, is DAGVTQSPTHLIKTRGQQVTLRCSPKSGHDTVSWYQQALGQGPQFIFQYYEEEERQRGNFPDRFSGHQFPNYSSELNVNALLLGDSALYLCASSLLGVNQETQYFGPGTRLLVL.

The V and J genes are TRBV6-1 and TRBJ1-1; D uncertain. Germline CDR1 and CDR2: MNHNS and SASEGT. V was shortened by 3 bases and J by 0 bases, with 5 bases between the two germline ends. The CDR3 runs 13 residues. The CDR3 is CASSEGMNTEAFF. CDR3 DNA sequence: TGTGCCAGCAGTGAGGGGATGAACACTGAAGCTTTCTTT.

J is TRBJ1-2 and V is TRBV11-2, with D possibly being TRBD1 (6 bases). CDR3 size: 14 residues. Germline CDR1 SGHAT, CDR2 FQNNGV. Trimming cost V 3 bases and J 3 bases, with 11 bases left between them. CDR3 protein: CASSFSGQHYGYTF. The CDR3, as DNA: TGTGCCAGCAGCTTTTCAGGACAGCACTATGGCTACACCTTC.

The chain uses TRBV5-8 and TRBJ2-5; D call uncertain. CDR3 size: 13 residues. V lost 4 bases and J 1 base, leaving 8 bases between the germline ends. Germline-derived CDR1 and CDR2 are SGHTS and YDEGEE. In DNA, the CDR3 is TGTGCCAGCAGCAAGGACCCCCAAGAGACCCAGTACTTC. Translation gives CASSKDPQETQYF.